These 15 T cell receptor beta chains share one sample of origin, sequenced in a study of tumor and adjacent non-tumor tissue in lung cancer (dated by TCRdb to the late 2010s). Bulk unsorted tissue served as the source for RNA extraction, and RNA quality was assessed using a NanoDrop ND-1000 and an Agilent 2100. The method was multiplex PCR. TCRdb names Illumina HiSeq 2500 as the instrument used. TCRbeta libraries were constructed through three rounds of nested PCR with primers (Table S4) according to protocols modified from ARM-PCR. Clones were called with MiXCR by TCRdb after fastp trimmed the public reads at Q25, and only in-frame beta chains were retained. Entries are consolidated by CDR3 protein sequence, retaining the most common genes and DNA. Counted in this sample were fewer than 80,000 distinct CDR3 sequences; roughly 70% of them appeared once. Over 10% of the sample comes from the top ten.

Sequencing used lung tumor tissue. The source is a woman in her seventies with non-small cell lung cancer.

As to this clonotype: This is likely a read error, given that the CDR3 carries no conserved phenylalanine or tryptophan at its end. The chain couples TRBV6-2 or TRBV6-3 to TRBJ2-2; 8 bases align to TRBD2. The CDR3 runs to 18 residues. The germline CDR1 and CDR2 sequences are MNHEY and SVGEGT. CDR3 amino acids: CATSYPLVQREMDGELFL. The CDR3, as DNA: TGTGCCACCAGTTACCCCCTGGTGCAGCGGGAGATGGACGGGGAGCTGTTTCTT.

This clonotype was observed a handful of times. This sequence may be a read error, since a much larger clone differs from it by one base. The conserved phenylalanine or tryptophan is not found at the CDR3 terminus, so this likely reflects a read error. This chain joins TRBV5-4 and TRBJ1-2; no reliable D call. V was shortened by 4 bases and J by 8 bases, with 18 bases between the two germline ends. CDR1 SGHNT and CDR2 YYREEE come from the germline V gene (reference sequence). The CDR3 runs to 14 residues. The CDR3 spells CASSLPKETSGYTI. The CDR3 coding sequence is TGTGCCAGCAGCCTACCAAAGGAGACATCAGGCTACACCATC.

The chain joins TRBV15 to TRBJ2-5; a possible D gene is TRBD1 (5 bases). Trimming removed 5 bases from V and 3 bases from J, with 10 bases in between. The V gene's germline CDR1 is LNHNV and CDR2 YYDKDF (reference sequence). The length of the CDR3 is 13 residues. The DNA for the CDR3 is TGTGCCACCAGCGACAGTGTTGAAGAGACCCAGTACTTC. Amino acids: CATSDSVEETQYF.

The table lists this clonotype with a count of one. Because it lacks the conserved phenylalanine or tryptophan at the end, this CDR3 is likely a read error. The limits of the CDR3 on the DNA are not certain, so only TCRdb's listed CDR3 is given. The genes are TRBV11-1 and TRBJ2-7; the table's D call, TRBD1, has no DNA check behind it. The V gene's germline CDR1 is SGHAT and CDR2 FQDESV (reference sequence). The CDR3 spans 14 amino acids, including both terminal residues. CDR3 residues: CASTLSDRDGEQYS.

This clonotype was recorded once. The CDR3: CASNRAGLNTEAFF. CDR3 coding DNA: TGTGCCAGCAATCGAGCAGGGCTGAACACTGAAGCTTTCTTT. This chain links TRBV12-3 or TRBV12-4 with TRBJ1-1; D might be TRBD1 (5 bases). Between the trimmed V and J ends, which lost 7 bases and 0 bases, there was a span of 12 bases. CDR3 length equals 14 residues.

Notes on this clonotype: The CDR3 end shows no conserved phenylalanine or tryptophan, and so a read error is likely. The CDR3 DNA reads as TGTGCCAGCAGTGAGGGTAGCGGTACCTACGAGCAGTACTCC. This encodes CASSEGSGTYEQYS. The J gene is TRBJ2-7, the V gene TRBV6-1; weak D call: TRBD2 (6 bases). The V gene's germline CDR1 is MNHNS and CDR2 SASEGT. The length of the CDR3 is 14 residues. V was pared by 3 bases and J by 2 bases, with 11 bases between.

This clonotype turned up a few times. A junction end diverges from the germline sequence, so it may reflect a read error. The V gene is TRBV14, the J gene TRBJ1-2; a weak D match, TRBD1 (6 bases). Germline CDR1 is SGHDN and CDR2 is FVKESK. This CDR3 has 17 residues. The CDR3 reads CTSNQDRVGTIFYGYTF. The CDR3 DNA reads TGTACCAGCAACCAAGATAGGGTCGGGACAATTTTCTATGGCTACACCTTC.

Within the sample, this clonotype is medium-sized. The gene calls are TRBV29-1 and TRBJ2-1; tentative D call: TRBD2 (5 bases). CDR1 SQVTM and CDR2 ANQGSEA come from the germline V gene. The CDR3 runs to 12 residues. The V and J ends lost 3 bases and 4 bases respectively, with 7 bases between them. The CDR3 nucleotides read TGCAGCGTTGATCGGGGATACAATGAGCAGTTCTTC. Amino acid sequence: CSVDRGYNEQFF.

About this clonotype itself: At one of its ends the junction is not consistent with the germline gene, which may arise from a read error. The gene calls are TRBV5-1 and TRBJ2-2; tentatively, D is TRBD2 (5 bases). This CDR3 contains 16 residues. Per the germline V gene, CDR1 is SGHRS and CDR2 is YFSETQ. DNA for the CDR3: TGCGCCAGCAGCTTGGGGAGCGGAGCGAACACCGTGGAGCTGTTTTTT. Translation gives CASSLGSGANTVELFF.

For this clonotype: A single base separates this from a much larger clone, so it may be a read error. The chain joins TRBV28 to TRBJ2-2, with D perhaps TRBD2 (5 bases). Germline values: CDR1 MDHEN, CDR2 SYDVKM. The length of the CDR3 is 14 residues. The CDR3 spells CASSADSHYGELLF. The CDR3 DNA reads TGTGCCAGCAGTGCAGACTCCCACTACGGGGAGCTGCTTTTT.

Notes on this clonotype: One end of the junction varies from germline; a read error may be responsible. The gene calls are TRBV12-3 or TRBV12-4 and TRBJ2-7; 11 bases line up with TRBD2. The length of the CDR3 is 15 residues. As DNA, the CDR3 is TGTGTCAGCATTTTGACTAGCGGGACGGTCTACGAGCAGTACTTC. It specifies CVSILTSGTVYEQYF.

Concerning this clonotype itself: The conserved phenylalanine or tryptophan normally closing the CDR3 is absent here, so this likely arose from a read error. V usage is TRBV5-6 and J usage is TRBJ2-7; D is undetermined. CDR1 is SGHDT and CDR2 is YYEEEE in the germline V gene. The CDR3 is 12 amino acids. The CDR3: CASSLSSYEQYI. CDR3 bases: TGTGCTAGCAGCCTCTCTTCCTATGAGCAGTACATC.

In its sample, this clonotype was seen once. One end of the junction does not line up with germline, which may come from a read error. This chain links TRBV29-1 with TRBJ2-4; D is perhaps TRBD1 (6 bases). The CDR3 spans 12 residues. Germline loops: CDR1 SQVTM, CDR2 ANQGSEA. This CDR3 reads CSVGASRDIEYF. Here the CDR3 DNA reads TGCAGCGTTGGGGCATCGAGGGACATTGAGTACTTC.

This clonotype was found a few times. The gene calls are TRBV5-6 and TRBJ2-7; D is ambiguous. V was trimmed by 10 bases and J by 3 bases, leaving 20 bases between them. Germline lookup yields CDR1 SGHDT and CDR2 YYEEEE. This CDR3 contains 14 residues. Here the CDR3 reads CAYSSLSWSYEQYF. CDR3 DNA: TGTGCCTACAGCTCCCTTAGCTGGAGCTACGAGCAGTACTTC.

Written as DNA, the CDR3 is TGTGTAAGCAGTCCCGGACGGAATAATTCACCCCTCCACTTT. Protein product: CVSSPGRNNSPLHF. The chain couples TRBV4-2 to TRBJ1-6; D uncertain. The CDR3 is 14 amino acids. Germline V lookup: CDR1 LGHNA, CDR2 YNFKEQ.